This T cell receptor (beta chain) was identified during a study of shared clonotypes between healthy human individuals. Overall study results and limits: Sharing across four donors was seen in 4% to 5.5% of naive CD4 clonotypes.

From germline, CDR1 is SGHRS and CDR2 YFSETQ. The CDR3 spans 15 residues. With 2 bases clipped from V and 1 base from J, the junction kept 1 base outside the gene matches. Repertoires were generated with immunoSEQ multiplex PCR, while TCRdb's copy carries only in-frame clones and drops some. The table has about 1 million clones, around 74% seen once. Worth noting for this clone: As yet, its antigen is unknown.

The sequence came from a man aged 18 to 30 in good health. The sample comprised memory CD4+ T cells sorted from blood. Subset noted: CD45RA-negative fraction. The chain joins TRBV5-1 to TRBJ2-2; 8 nucleotides match TRBD1. The CDR3 spells CASSFGTGNTGELFF. DNA of the CDR3: TGCGCCAGCAGCTTCGGGACAGGGAACACCGGGGAGCTGTTTTTT.